This T cell receptor beta chain was retrieved from a study of CD8+ T cells in alopecia areata. Study-wide points: Researchers say the link of baseline CD8+ expansion to response remains uncertain, with one nonresponder. Affected scalp, especially in alopecia totalis/universalis, had a higher clonality than normal scalp did.

On this clone itself: Its antigen is as yet unknown.

CDR1 KGHSH and CDR2 LQKENI come from the germline V gene. Trimming pared 4 bases from V and 5 bases from J, leaving 14 bases between. The length of the CDR3 is 14 residues. The treatment is: oral pan-JAK inhibitor, 5-10 mg twice daily. Reverse transcription of extracted RNA yielded cDNA, which provided the sequencing template. Profiled with immunoSEQ multiplex PCR; TCRdb holds only in-frame clones, not every one. The data show around 190,000 clones, with more than 55% seen just once and 1.3% held by the top ten. This receptor was taken from a human donor with alopecia areata. The rearrangement links TRBV18 to TRBJ2-5; either TRBD1 or TRBD2 may supply D (7 bases each). The source was CD4+ T cells sorted from blood, collected around week 49, from a patient treated with tofacitinib. The CDR3 protein is CASSLRQGGETQYF. The CDR3 DNA sequence: TGTGCCAGCTCACTCCGACAGGGAGGGGAGACCCAGTACTTC.